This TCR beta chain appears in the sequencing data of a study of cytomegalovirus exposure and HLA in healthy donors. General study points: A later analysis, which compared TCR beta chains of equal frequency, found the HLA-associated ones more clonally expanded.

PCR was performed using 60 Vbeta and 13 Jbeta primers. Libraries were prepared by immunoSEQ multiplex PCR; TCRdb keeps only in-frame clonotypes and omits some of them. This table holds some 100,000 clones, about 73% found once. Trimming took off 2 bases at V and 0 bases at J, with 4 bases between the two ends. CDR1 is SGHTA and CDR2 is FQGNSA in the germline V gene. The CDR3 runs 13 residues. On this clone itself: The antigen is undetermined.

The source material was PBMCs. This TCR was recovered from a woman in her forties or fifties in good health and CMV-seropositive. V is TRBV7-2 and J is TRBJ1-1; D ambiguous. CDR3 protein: CASSLIMNTEAFF. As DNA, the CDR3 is TGTGCCAGCAGCTTAATTATGAACACTGAAGCTTTCTTT.